Listed below are T cell receptor beta chains from one sample, sequenced in a study of type 1 regulatory T cells. TCRdb used MiXCR to reprocess the reads, holding one entry per CDR3 protein. The sample contains 60,000 to 80,000 distinct CDR3 sequences, 63% of which appear only once. Their cognate antigens are unknown. Sequencing used cultured T cells, either the whole culture or a sorted T cell fraction (not recorded which). The receptors come from a human donor in good health. Each CDR3 is given with its conserved first and last residue. D genes are given only for firm matches. Expanded clones get a size class; other rows say once, few or many, or leave the size out.

d_call j_call clone_size v_call cdr3_nt cdr3_aa
. TRBJ2-1 . TRBV9 TGTGCCAGCAGCTTGGACCCGGTCCCCCAGAGTGAGCAGTTCTTC CASSLDPVPQSEQFF
. TRBJ2-7 once TRBV18 TGTGCCAGCGGACCACCGTCTGGGGCCGAGCAGTACTTC CASGPPSGAEQYF
TRBD2 TRBJ2-1 . TRBV4-2 TGTGCCAGCAGCCAAGATCTGGGGGGGAGTGGACGCAATGAGCAGTTCTTC CASSQDLGGSGRNEQFF
. TRBJ2-7 . TRBV28 TGTGCCAGCAGATCAGGGTATGAGCAGTACTTC CASRSGYEQYF
. TRBJ2-1 . TRBV20-1 TGCAGTGCCGCCTTCCCACTAGCTCCTAATGAGCAGTTCTTC CSAAFPLAPNEQFF
. TRBJ1-2 once TRBV20-1 TGCAGTGCTAGCTACAGGGAGGGGAATGGCTACACCTTC CSASYREGNGYTF
. TRBJ2-5 . TRBV2 TGTGCCAGCAGCGTTAGCGGTAACCAAGAGACCCAGTACTTC CASSVSGNQETQYF
. TRBJ1-5 few TRBV20-1 TGCAGTGCTAGGGATTATAGTAGCAATCAGCCCCAGCATTTT CSARDYSSNQPQHF
. TRBJ2-7 . TRBV18 TGTGCCAGCTCACCTAGGGACCTGGGAGACGAGCAGTACTTC CASSPRDLGDEQYF
. TRBJ2-1 few TRBV7-9 TGTGCCAGCAGCTCTCCAGGGTTCGGCAATGAGCAGTTCTTC CASSSPGFGNEQFF
. TRBJ2-4 few TRBV20-1 TGCAGTGCTCGAGGTGTTAGTTTAGCCAAAAACATTCAGTACTTC CSARGVSLAKNIQYF
. TRBJ2-7 once TRBV11-2 TGTGCCAGCAGCTTAAGTCACCGAGCCTACGAGCAGTACTTC CASSLSHRAYEQYF
. TRBJ2-2 . TRBV11-3 TGTGCCAGCAGCTCCCGGCGGGGTGGCGGGGAGCTGTTTTTT CASSSRRGGGELFF
. TRBJ1-1 . TRBV19 TGTGCCAGTAGTATTGGGGGAGACACTGAAGCTTTCTTT CASSIGGDTEAFF
TRBD2 TRBJ2-3 . TRBV11-3 TGTGCCAGCAGTCGGACTAGCGGGAGTAACACAGATACGCAGTATTTT CASSRTSGSNTDTQYF
TRBD1 TRBJ1-5 . TRBV24-1 TGTGCCACCAGTGAGGGACAGTTCAATCAGCCCCAGCATTTT CATSEGQFNQPQHF
. TRBJ1-3 once TRBV29-1 TGCAGCGTTGAAATTTGGAATGGAAACACCATATATTTT CSVEIWNGNTIYF
. TRBJ1-3 . TRBV5-1 TGCGCCAGCAGCTCCGTTAGCCAGATGGCTGGAAACACCATATATTTT CASSSVSQMAGNTIYF
. TRBJ2-1 . TRBV12-3/TRBV12-4 TGTGCCAGCGCCGACGGGCTAGCTGCAATTTCCTACAATGAGCAGTTCTTC CASADGLAAISYNEQFF
. TRBJ1-5 few TRBV12-3/TRBV12-4 TGTGCCAGCAGCAAGGACAACAATCAGCCCCAGCATTTT CASSKDNNQPQHF
. TRBJ2-2 . TRBV7-2 TGTGCCAGCGGCGAGAACACCGGGGAGCTGTTTTTT CASGENTGELFF
. TRBJ1-5 few TRBV20-1 TGCAGTGCTCAGGGTTATAGCAATCAGCCCCAGCATTTT CSAQGYSNQPQHF
TRBD2 TRBJ2-2 . TRBV5-1 TGCGCCAGCAGCCCGACTAGCGGGGTTAACACCGGGGAGCTGTTTTTT CASSPTSGVNTGELFF
TRBD2 TRBJ2-1 . TRBV12-3/TRBV12-4 TGTGCCAGCACCAGACTAGCGGGAGGGCCGGGTACCAATGAGCAGTTCTTC CASTRLAGGPGTNEQFF
TRBD2 TRBJ2-5 . TRBV28 TGTGCCAGCAGTTTTTTTCTAGCGGAAGAGACCCAGTACTTC CASSFFLAEETQYF